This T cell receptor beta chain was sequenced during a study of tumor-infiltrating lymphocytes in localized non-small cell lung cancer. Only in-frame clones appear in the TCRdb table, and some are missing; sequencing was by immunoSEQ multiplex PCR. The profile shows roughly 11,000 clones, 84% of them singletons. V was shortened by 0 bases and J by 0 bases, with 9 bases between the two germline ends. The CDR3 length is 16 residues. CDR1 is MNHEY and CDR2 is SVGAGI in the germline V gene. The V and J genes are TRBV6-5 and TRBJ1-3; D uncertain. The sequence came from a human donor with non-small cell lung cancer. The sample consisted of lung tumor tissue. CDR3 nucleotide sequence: TGTGCCAGCAGTTACTCGAGGTGGAACTCTGGAAACACCATATATTTT. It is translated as CASSYSRWNSGNTIYF.